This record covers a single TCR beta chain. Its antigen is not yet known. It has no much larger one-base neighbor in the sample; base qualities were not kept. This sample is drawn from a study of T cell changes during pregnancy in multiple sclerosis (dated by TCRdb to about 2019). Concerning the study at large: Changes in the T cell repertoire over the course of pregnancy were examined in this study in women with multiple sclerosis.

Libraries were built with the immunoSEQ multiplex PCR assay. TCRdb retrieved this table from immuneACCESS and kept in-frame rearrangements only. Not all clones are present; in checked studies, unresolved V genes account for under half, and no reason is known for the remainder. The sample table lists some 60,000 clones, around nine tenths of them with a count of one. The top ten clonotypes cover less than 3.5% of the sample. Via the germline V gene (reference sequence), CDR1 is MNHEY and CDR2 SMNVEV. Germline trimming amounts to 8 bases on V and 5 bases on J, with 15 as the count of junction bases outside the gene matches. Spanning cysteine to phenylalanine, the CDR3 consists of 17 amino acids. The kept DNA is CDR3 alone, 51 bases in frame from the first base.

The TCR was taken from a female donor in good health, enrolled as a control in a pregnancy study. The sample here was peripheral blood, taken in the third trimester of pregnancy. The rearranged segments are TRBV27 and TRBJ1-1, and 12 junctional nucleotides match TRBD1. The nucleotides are TGTGCCAGCTTACCCCTGGGGACAGGGGGCGCTCGGACTGAAGCTTTCTTT. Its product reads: CASLPLGTGGARTEAFF.